The 9 T cell receptor beta chains reported below all come from one sample, sequenced in a study of CD8+ T cells in alopecia areata. Sequencing used cDNA as its template, made by extracting RNA and reverse transcribing it. Sequencing was performed with immunoSEQ multiplex PCR; in TCRdb, only in-frame clones are kept and a portion is missing. The sample lists 120,000 to 150,000 clones, about nine tenths seen once, with about 15% in the top ten. Here the sequenced sample was CD8+ T cells sorted from blood, taken at week 0. These receptors were obtained from a human donor with alopecia areata.

The chain joins TRBV5-6 to TRBJ2-1; D possibly matches TRBD1 or TRBD2 (6 bases each). The CDR3 contains 17 residues. The germline V gene has CDR1 SGHDT and CDR2 YYEEEE. V gave up 4 bases and J gave up 5 bases, with 22 bases separating them. In DNA form, the CDR3 reads TGTGCCAGCAGCCCGGGGGCCGGGACTCGACTCGACAATGAGCAGTTCTTC. Amino acid sequence: CASSPGAGTRLDNEQFF. The full variable domain, rest sourced from reference TRBV5-6 and TRBJ2-1, is DAGVTQSPTHLIKTRGQQVTLRCSPKSGHDTVSWYQQALGQGPQFIFQYYEEEERQRGNFPDRFSGHQFPNYSSELNVNALLLGDSALYLCASSPGAGTRLDNEQFFGPGTRLTVL.

This chain connects TRBV7-6 to TRBJ1-5, with no clear D. The CDR3 is 15 residues long. Germline loops: CDR1 SGHVS, CDR2 FNYEAQ. V was cut by 1 base and J by 4 bases, with 11 bases left in between. CDR3 sequence reads: CASSLGRLSNQPQHF. The CDR3, as DNA: TGTGCCAGCAGCTTAGGGAGGTTAAGTAATCAGCCCCAGCATTTT.

The rearrangement uses TRBV9 and TRBJ2-4; weak D call: TRBD2 (6 bases). The germline CDR1 and CDR2 sequences are SGDLS and YYNGEE. The CDR3 is 17 amino acids. V lost 0 bases and J 0 bases, leaving 13 bases between the germline ends. CDR3 in DNA: TGTGCCAGCAGCGTAGAGGAGGGATGGAGAGCCAAAAACATTCAGTACTTC. It codes for CASSVEEGWRAKNIQYF.

This clone is a singleton in its sample. The V call is TRBV27, the J call TRBJ1-1, with D unclear. With 3 bases removed from V and 3 bases from J, the gap between germline ends came to 8 bases. From germline, CDR1 is MNHEY and CDR2 SMNVEV (reference sequence). The CDR3 sequence is 13 residues long. This CDR3 is CASSFAGHTEAFF. In DNA form, the CDR3 reads TGTGCCAGCAGTTTTGCAGGACACACTGAAGCTTTCTTT.

Remarks on this clone: This sample includes further DNA sequences coding for the same CDR3. The J gene is TRBJ2-1, the V gene TRBV4-1; TRBD1 or TRBD2 may be the D gene (5 bases each). V was clipped by 1 base and J by 7 bases, with 11 bases between them. In germline, CDR1 is MGHRA, CDR2 YSYEKL. This CDR3 is 14 amino acids long. For the CDR3, the DNA is TGCGCCAGCAGCCAAGTGGTTGGGGGTAATGAGCAGTTCTTC. Protein: CASSQVVGGNEQFF.

This chain connects TRBV7-9 to TRBJ2-1, with D unresolved. Trimming removed 5 bases from V and 5 bases from J, with 10 bases in between. CDR3 length: 13 residues. Germline V gene lookup returns CDR1 SEHNR and CDR2 FQNEAQ (reference sequence). CDR3 residues: CASSPPIDNEQFF. CDR3 nucleotide sequence: TGTGCCAGCAGCCCCCCCATTGACAATGAGCAGTTCTTC.

CDR3 bases: TGTGCCAGCAGTTGGGGACAGCACACCGGGGAGCTGTTTTTT. It is translated as CASSWGQHTGELFF. This rearrangement joins TRBV6-5 to TRBJ2-2; 7 positions agree with TRBD1. The CDR3 sequence is 14 residues long. Trimming took 4 bases from V and 3 from J; bases not matched to a gene: 2. Germline lookup yields CDR1 MNHEY and CDR2 SVGAGI.

This chain uses TRBV11-2 with TRBJ2-7; no definite D call. V gave up 3 bases and J gave up 0 bases, with 15 bases separating them. Germline lookup yields CDR1 SGHAT and CDR2 FQNNGV. The CDR3 spans 16 residues. The CDR3 region is CASSLFGPNPSYEQYF. In DNA form, the CDR3 reads TGTGCCAGCAGCTTGTTCGGCCCAAATCCCTCCTACGAGCAGTACTTC.

This chain connects TRBV29-1 to TRBJ2-1; tentatively, D is TRBD2 (5 bases). The V gene lost 2 bases and the J gene lost 6 bases, with 8 bases spanning the gap. Germline V gene data show CDR1 as SQVTM and CDR2 as ANQGSEA. The length of the CDR3 is 12 residues. CDR3 DNA sequence: TGCAGCGTTGAACGGCGGGTCAATGAGCAGTTCTTC. Its protein product is CSVERRVNEQFF.